What follows are 31 T cell receptor beta chains derived from one specimen sequenced in a study of T cell changes during pregnancy in multiple sclerosis. Assay used: immunoSEQ multiplex PCR; TCRdb lists only in-frame clones, some missing. The table lists 79,000 or so clones, 88% of them singletons. The specimen was peripheral blood, collected before pregnancy. The receptors come from a female donor with multiple sclerosis, enrolled in a pregnancy study.

The chain combines TRBV25-1 with TRBJ1-5, with 9 positions matching TRBD1. From germline, CDR1 is MGHDK and CDR2 SYGVNS. V lost 4 bases and J lost 2; bases outside the gene matches: 0. The CDR3 sequence is 14 residues long. Written as DNA, the CDR3 is TGTGCCAGCAGTGGGACAGGGGGCAATCAGCCCCAGCATTTT. As protein: CASSGTGGNQPQHF.

The chain carries TRBV30 and TRBJ2-4, with TRBD2 matching over 15 bases. This CDR3 region has 17 residues. Germline CDR1 is GTSNPN and CDR2 is SVGIG (reference sequence). Trimming took 1 base from V and 13 from J; bases not matched to a gene: 14. The CDR3 DNA reads TGTGCCTGGAGTGCCTCACGGACTAGCGGGGGGGCCATAAGGCAGTACTTC. Encoded protein: CAWSASRTSGGAIRQYF. The full variable domain, completed using reference TRBV30 and TRBJ2-4, is SQTIHQWPATLVQPVGSPLSLECTVEGTSNPNLYWYRQAAGRGLQLLFYSVGIGQISSEVPQNLSASRPQDRQFILSSKKLLLSDSGFYLCAWSASRTSGGAIRQYFGAGTRLSVL.

This clone showed up just a few times. This chain uses TRBV6-1 with TRBJ2-7; no clear D gene. Trimming removed 2 bases at V and 3 bases at J, with 8 bases between. There are 13 residues in the CDR3. Germline CDR1 MNHNS, CDR2 SASEGT. The CDR3 sequence: CASSESAFYEQYF. CDR3 nucleotide sequence: TGTGCCAGCAGTGAAAGCGCGTTCTACGAGCAGTACTTC.

The chain recombines TRBV27 with TRBJ1-3; D is ambiguous. The CDR3 spans 15 residues. The ends were cut back, 2 bases at V and 0 bases at J, with 8 bases in the middle. Germline V CDR1 and CDR2: MNHEY, SMNVEV (reference sequence). The CDR3 sequence: CASSLAPNSGNTIYF. CDR3 coding DNA: TGTGCCAGCAGTTTAGCGCCTAACTCTGGAAACACCATATATTTT.

V usage is TRBV18 and J usage is TRBJ1-2; D possibly corresponds to TRBD1 (6 bases). Looked up from germline, CDR1 is KGHSH and CDR2 is LQKENI. This CDR3 has 14 amino acids. V was shortened by 7 bases and J by 0 bases, with 12 bases between the two germline ends. CDR3: CASYQGQSNYGYTF. CDR3 in DNA: TGTGCCAGCTACCAGGGACAATCTAACTATGGCTACACCTTC.

This clone has just one count. CDR3 in amino acids: CASSTGVSGANVLTF. DNA for the CDR3: TGTGCCAGTAGTACAGGGGTTTCGGGGGCCAACGTCCTGACTTTC. This chain uses TRBV19 with TRBJ2-6; D may be TRBD1 (6 bases). CDR1 and CDR2 (germline): LNHDA, SQIVND (reference sequence). Trimming pared 4 bases from V and 4 bases from J, leaving 11 bases between. This CDR3 region has 15 residues.

The table lists this clone with a count of one. The chain joins TRBV30 to TRBJ1-2; D is unclear. The CDR3 is 13 amino acids. Trimming left V 5 bases short and J 3 bases short, with 13 bases between. Germline CDR1 is GTSNPN and CDR2 is SVGIG (reference sequence). As DNA, the CDR3 is TGTGCCTGGGGAGTACGGAGAGACTATGGCTACACCTTC. Amino acids: CAWGVRRDYGYTF.

The J gene is TRBJ2-2, the V gene TRBV7-2; 9 bases align to TRBD1. The V segment lost 7 bases and the J segment 4 bases; nucleotides outside the gene matches: 13. The CDR3 totals 17 residues. Germline V gene data show CDR1 as SGHTA and CDR2 as FQGNSA. The CDR3 bases are TGTGCCAGCAAACTTTACGGGGGACAGGGTGTCACCGGGGAGCTGTTTTTT. This codes for CASKLYGGQGVTGELFF.

The chain links TRBV5-1 to TRBJ1-1, with D perhaps TRBD1 (6 bases). This CDR3 has 14 residues. Looked up from germline, CDR1 is SGHRS and CDR2 is YFSETQ. Trimming took 3 bases from V and 7 from J, leaving 16 bases between them. Written as DNA, the CDR3 is TGCGCCAGCAGCTCGGATCCGGGAGGGGGTGAAGCTTTCTTT. It translates to CASSSDPGGGEAFF.

The chain uses TRBV2 and TRBJ2-5, with D unresolved. The V end was cut by 1 base, the J end by 7 bases, with 13 bases between. The CDR3 is 14 amino acids. Germline lookup yields CDR1 SNHLY and CDR2 FYNNEI. The CDR3: CASSEVLSPGTQYF. The CDR3 DNA follows: TGTGCCAGCAGTGAAGTGCTAAGTCCCGGGACCCAGTACTTC.

In this sample, this clone turned up a few times. V usage is TRBV6-5 and J usage is TRBJ2-7, with D possibly being TRBD1 (6 bases). The ends were cut back, 6 bases at V and 7 bases at J, with 19 bases in the middle. Germline V lookup: CDR1 MNHEY, CDR2 SVGAGI. CDR3 size: 14 residues. The CDR3 here is CASSRPRGSREQYF. Written as DNA, the CDR3 is TGTGCCAGCAGCCGTCCCAGGGGTTCGCGAGAGCAGTACTTC.

The chain joins TRBV9 to TRBJ2-2, with 12 nucleotides matching TRBD1. Germline trimming cut 3 bases from V and 3 bases from J; bases unmatched to any gene: 9. Germline CDR1 and CDR2: SGDLS and YYNGEE. This CDR3 has 18 residues. The CDR3 DNA follows: TGTGCCAGCAGCGCGTGGGGGACAGGGGGCGCGGACACCGGGGAGCTGTTTTTT. Protein product: CASSAWGTGGADTGELFF.

The chain uses TRBV6-1 and TRBJ2-2; the D is unclear. This CDR3 is 14 amino acids long. The germline V and J ends were trimmed by 7 bases and 4 bases, with 13 bases remaining between them. Germline V gene lookup returns CDR1 MNHNS and CDR2 SASEGT. The CDR3 region has the DNA TGTGCCAGCAACCTGCAGGCGTTCACCGGGGAGCTGTTTTTT. This translates into CASNLQAFTGELFF.

Here the CDR3 reads CASSLSSGSTDTQYF. The CDR3 DNA sequence: TGTGCCAGCAGCTTAAGCTCAGGGAGCACAGATACGCAGTATTTT. The rearrangement uses TRBV7-2 and TRBJ2-3; tentative D call: TRBD1 (5 bases). Germline V gene sequence: CDR1 SGHTA, CDR2 FQGNSA. V dropped 2 bases and J dropped 0 bases, with 9 bases sitting between them. The length of the CDR3 is 15 residues.

The chain uses TRBV18 and TRBJ1-1; no firm D call. Germline V gene lookup returns CDR1 KGHSH and CDR2 LQKENI. V gave up 3 bases and J gave up 1 base, with 12 bases separating them. The CDR3 sequence is 15 residues long. The CDR3 DNA is TGTGCCAGCTCACCTTACAGTTATGCGAACACTGAAGCTTTCTTT. As protein: CASSPYSYANTEAFF.

This chain links TRBV19 with TRBJ1-5; possibly TRBD1 for D (6 bases). Deletions cut 4 bases from V and 5 bases from J, with 15 bases between. From germline, CDR1 is LNHDA and CDR2 SQIVND (reference sequence). The CDR3 has 15 amino acids. CDR3 in DNA: TGTGCCAGTAGTAATTATCGGGGGGGCCATCAGCCCCAGCATTTT. This codes for CASSNYRGGHQPQHF.

The chain links TRBV9 to TRBJ1-5; no clear D gene. V dropped 0 bases and J dropped 6 bases, with 7 bases sitting between them. Germline V gene sequence: CDR1 SGDLS, CDR2 YYNGEE. This CDR3 has 13 amino acids. The CDR3 protein is CASSVAPGQPQHF. CDR3 in DNA: TGTGCCAGCAGCGTAGCTCCGGGTCAGCCCCAGCATTTT.

The rearrangement links TRBV11-3 to TRBJ2-6, with 9 bases that match TRBD2. Germline loops: CDR1 SGHNT, CDR2 YENEEA. The V segment lost 7 bases and the J segment 0 bases; nucleotides outside the gene matches: 10. CDR3 length: 18 amino acids. The CDR3 reads CASTPSTSGVSGANVLTF. CDR3 sequence (DNA): TGTGCCAGCACCCCGTCGACTAGCGGAGTCTCTGGGGCCAACGTCCTGACTTTC.

The V gene is TRBV19, the J gene TRBJ1-2; 10 bases are shared with TRBD1. CDR1 is LNHDA, CDR2 SQIVND, per germline (reference sequence). The CDR3 is 15 residues long. V lost 8 bases and J lost 0; bases outside the gene matches: 6. CDR3 in DNA: TGTGCCAGTGGGGACAGGGGAATAGCTAACTATGGCTACACCTTC. This gives the protein CASGDRGIANYGYTF.

The V gene is TRBV30, the J gene TRBJ1-3, with no clear D. V was cut by 0 bases and J by 3 bases, with 9 bases left in between. Looked up from germline, CDR1 is GTSNPN and CDR2 is SVGIG (reference sequence). The CDR3 sequence is 14 residues long. DNA of the CDR3: TGTGCCTGGAGTGTAGATAGAGTTGGAAACACCATATATTTT. Protein sequence: CAWSVDRVGNTIYF.

The CDR3 bases are TGTGCCAGCAGCTTAGGAACAGCAAATGAAAAACTGTTTTTT. Translation: CASSLGTANEKLFF. This chain uses TRBV7-9 with TRBJ1-4; D gene ambiguous. The CDR3 is made up of 14 amino acids. The V gene lost 1 base and the J gene lost 5 bases, with 8 bases spanning the gap. The germline V gene encodes CDR1 SEHNR and CDR2 FQNEAQ (reference sequence).

This clone appeared once. The chain recombines TRBV13 with TRBJ2-7; 10 bases are shared with TRBD1. The CDR3 loop spans 16 amino acids. Germline V gene sequence: CDR1 PRHDT, CDR2 FYEKMQ (reference sequence). The V segment lost 4 bases and the J segment 5 bases; nucleotides outside the gene matches: 11. The CDR3, as DNA: TGTGCCAGCAGCTCCCTAGGGACAGGGGAGTTTCACGAGCAGTACTTC. Translating it yields CASSSLGTGEFHEQYF. Full variable domain (outside the CDR3, taken from reference TRBV13 and TRBJ2-7): AAGVIQSPRHLIKEKRETATLKCYPIPRHDTVYWYQQGPGQDPQFLISFYEKMQSDKGSIPDRFSAQQFSDYHSELNMSSLELGDSALYFCASSSLGTGEFHEQYFGPGTRLTVT.

The V call is TRBV4-1, the J call TRBJ2-2; a weak D match, TRBD1 (6 bases). CDR3 length: 14 residues. Germline lookup yields CDR1 MGHRA and CDR2 YSYEKL. Trimming removed 4 bases at V and 3 bases at J, with 9 bases between. In nucleotides, the CDR3 is TGCGCCAGCAGCCCTAACAGGGACACCGGGGAGCTGTTTTTT. It translates to CASSPNRDTGELFF.

The chain recombines TRBV4-3 with TRBJ2-1; possibly TRBD1 for D (6 bases). V lost 3 bases, J lost 6 bases, and 12 bases lay in between. The germline gives CDR1 LGHNA, CDR2 YSLEER. This CDR3 has 14 residues. This CDR3 reads CASSQSRDTNEQFF. CDR3 bases: TGCGCCAGCAGCCAGAGCCGGGACACCAATGAGCAGTTCTTC.

In regard to this clone: Because the CDR3's place on the DNA is in doubt, the DNA is left out and the CDR3 is given as listed by TCRdb. The V and J genes are TRBV7-9 and TRBJ1-2; the table names TRBD1, a call not compared with the DNA. The CDR3 is 14 amino acids in total, end residues counted. Germline CDR1 SEHNR, CDR2 FQNEAQ (reference sequence). CDR3 in amino acids: CASSEFVGQGAITF.

This rearrangement joins TRBV5-1 to TRBJ2-7; TRBD2 agrees at 8 bases. In germline, CDR1 is SGHRS, CDR2 YFSETQ. Germline trimming cut 3 bases from V and 0 bases from J; bases unmatched to any gene: 5. The CDR3 runs to 15 residues. CDR3 nucleotide sequence: TGCGCCAGCAGCTCCTTAGCGGGATTCTCCTACGAGCAGTACTTC. Residues: CASSSLAGFSYEQYF.

The rearrangement joins TRBV5-1 to TRBJ1-6; 7 positions agree with TRBD1. CDR3 length equals 15 residues. The V gene end was trimmed by 3 bases and the J gene end by 5 bases; junction bases not matched to a gene: 5. The germline V gene has CDR1 SGHRS and CDR2 YFSETQ. The chain's CDR3 is CASSYAGTDNSPLHF. The CDR3, as DNA: TGCGCCAGCAGCTATGCCGGGACAGATAATTCACCCCTCCACTTT.

The chain couples TRBV7-7 to TRBJ2-2, with 9 bases identical to TRBD2. Germline V CDR1 and CDR2: SSHAT, FNYEAQ (reference sequence). V trimming: 1 base; J trimming: 1 base; junction bases outside the gene matches: 7. The CDR3 is made up of 18 amino acids. CDR3 sequence (DNA): TGTGCCAGCAGCTTAGAGATCCCAGCGGGAGGGAACACCGGGGAGCTGTTTTTT. Encoded protein: CASSLEIPAGGNTGELFF.

The chain is built from TRBV4-3 and TRBJ2-1; TRBD1 aligns across 7 bases. Germline-derived CDR1 and CDR2 are LGHNA and YSLEER. The ends lost 4 bases at V and 7 bases at J; junction bases unmatched: 10. The CDR3 length is 15 residues. In nucleotides, the CDR3 is TGCGCCAGCAGCCCCCAGACAGGGTTCATGAATGAGCAGTTCTTC. This gives the protein CASSPQTGFMNEQFF.

The chain recombines TRBV6-6 with TRBJ1-1, with 10 bases lining up with TRBD1. The CDR3 runs to 14 residues. Unmatched junction bases numbered 3, after V lost 6 bases and J lost 2 bases. CDR1 is MNHNY and CDR2 is SVGAGI in the germline V gene (reference sequence). CDR3 nucleotide sequence: TGTGCCAGCAGGGGGACAGGGGCCAACACTGAAGCTTTCTTT. It encodes CASRGTGANTEAFF.

This clone was counted a single time. V is TRBV6-5 and J is TRBJ1-4, with TRBD1 identical over 8 bases. Germline CDR1 MNHEY, CDR2 SVGAGI. CDR3 length: 14 residues. Germline trimming cut 7 bases from V and 4 bases from J; bases unmatched to any gene: 5. The CDR3 protein is CASNSGQVNEKLFF. For the CDR3, the DNA is TGTGCCAGCAACTCGGGACAGGTTAATGAAAAACTGTTTTTT.